Following are 3 T cell receptor beta chains from one sample sequenced in a study of T cells in localized non-small cell lung cancer. TCRdb's copy holds only in-frame clones and misses some; the assay was immunoSEQ multiplex PCR. The profile shows 25,000 to 30,000 clones, around 93% of them singletons. Source: peripheral blood mononuclear cells, taken before any cancer treatment. Source of these receptors: a woman aged 35 to 69 with stage III lung adenocarcinoma.

Written as DNA, the CDR3 is TGTGCCAGCAGTTGGGGGTCAGGGGAGGGAGAGCAGTTCTTC. Translation: CASSWGSGEGEQFF. This chain links TRBV27 with TRBJ2-1; D may be TRBD2 (7 bases). Between the trimmed V and J ends, which lost 4 bases and 10 bases, there was a span of 17 bases. The CDR3 contains 14 residues. Per the germline V gene, CDR1 is MNHEY and CDR2 is SMNVEV (reference sequence).

J is TRBJ2-7 and V is TRBV5-4, with D possibly matching TRBD2 (6 bases). Germline assignment: CDR1 SGHNT and CDR2 YYREEE (reference sequence). Trimming left V 0 bases short and J 7 bases short, with 17 bases between. The CDR3 length is 15 residues. The CDR3 DNA follows: TGTGCCAGCAGCTTGGTCACTAGCACCCAGGGTGAGCAGTACTTC. Residues: CASSLVTSTQGEQYF.

The chain combines TRBV29-1 with TRBJ1-2, with D hard to call. The CDR3 sequence is 12 residues long. Germline loops: CDR1 SQVTM, CDR2 ANQGSEA. Between the trimmed V and J ends, which lost 2 bases and 4 bases, there was a span of 8 bases. CDR3 loop: CSVEKGAYGYTF. The DNA of the CDR3 is TGCAGCGTTGAAAAGGGTGCCTATGGCTACACCTTC. Combining the CDR3 with reference TRBV29-1 and TRBJ1-2 gives the whole variable domain SAVISQKPSRDICQRGTSLTIQCQVDSQVTMMFWYRQQPGQSLTLIATANQGSEATYESGFVIDKFPISRPNLTFSTLTVSNMSPEDSSIYLCSVEKGAYGYTFGSGTRLTVV.